This T cell receptor beta chain was recorded in a study of blood T cell repertoires in COVID-19. The assay was immunoSEQ multiplex PCR, and TCRdb's table has in-frame clones only and misses some. Of about 100,000 clones detected, just over 85% appear once; the ten largest clones hold over 2%. The CDR3 runs to 14 residues. Losses at the gene ends were 8 bases for V and 5 bases for J; bases not matched to a gene: 10. Germline CDR1 reads MGHRA; CDR2 reads YSYEKL. The TCR originated in a human donor in a cohort sampled during active COVID-19. The sample taken for sequencing was peripheral blood. This chain connects TRBV4-1 to TRBJ2-3; 7 bases are shared with TRBD1. The CDR3 sequence is CASGDRALGDTQYF. The CDR3 coding sequence is TGCGCCAGCGGCGACAGGGCCCTTGGAGATACGCAGTATTTT.